Each of the 24 T cell receptor beta chains below was sequenced from the same sample in a study of CD8+CD57+ T cells in acquired aplastic anemia. TCR beta VDJ combinations and CDR3 sequences were profiled from genomic DNA. Each CDR3 protein gets one entry after TCRdb re-called the reads with MiXCR. This sample carries about 160,000 distinct CDR3 sequences, around 48% of them seen once, and the ten largest clones take about 2.8%. Those patients picked for sequencing had displayed CD8+CD57+ cell expansion on flow cytometry. Sequencing was done on a sample of sorted CD4+, CD8+, or CD8+CD57+ T cells (not recorded which) from PBMCs. These receptors all come from a human donor with aplastic anemia.

This clonotype was observed many times. The rearrangement links TRBV7-9 to TRBJ2-2; no clear D. Germline loops: CDR1 SEHNR, CDR2 FQNEAQ (reference sequence). The CDR3 has 13 amino acids. V shed 3 bases and J shed 7 bases, with 9 bases lying between them. The CDR3 region has the DNA TGTGCCAGCAGCTTGGAGCGAAGCGGGGAGCTGTTTTTT. This encodes CASSLERSGELFF.

This clonotype occurred many times. This rearrangement joins TRBV12-3 or TRBV12-4 to TRBJ2-1; TRBD1 is a possible D gene (5 bases). CDR3 length: 13 amino acids. V was shortened by 7 bases and J by 9 bases, with 16 bases between the two germline ends. CDR3 coding DNA: TGTGCCAGCAATAGGGGTCTGCGCGGTGAGCAGTTCTTC. It codes for CASNRGLRGEQFF.

This clonotype came up many times. The V gene is TRBV20-1, the J gene TRBJ2-1; D possibly uses TRBD1 or TRBD2 (5 bases each). Per the germline V gene, CDR1 is DFQATT and CDR2 is SNEGSKA (reference sequence). This CDR3 spans 13 amino acids. Between the trimmed V and J ends, which lost 5 bases and 9 bases, there was a span of 17 bases. The CDR3 loop reads CSAGPPPGTEQFF. The CDR3 DNA follows: TGCAGTGCTGGACCCCCCCCAGGGACTGAGCAGTTCTTC.

The chain carries TRBV19 and TRBJ1-6; D gene unclear. Germline-derived CDR1 and CDR2 are LNHDA and SQIVND (reference sequence). CDR3 length equals 12 residues. Trimming left V 1 base short and J 10 bases short, with 5 bases between. The CDR3 DNA is TGTGCCAGTAGTATAGCGGCGTCACCCCTCCACTTT. Amino acid sequence: CASSIAASPLHF.

This chain connects TRBV10-2 to TRBJ1-5; no clear D. Per germline, CDR1 WSHSY and CDR2 SAAADI. Trimming pared 0 bases from V and 3 bases from J, leaving 9 bases between. The CDR3 totals 15 residues. CDR3 sequence reads: CASSESAGSNQPQHF. The CDR3 region has the DNA TGCGCCAGCAGTGAGTCGGCGGGGTCCAATCAGCCCCAGCATTTT.

A few counts support this clonotype. The chain employs TRBV18 and TRBJ1-5, with 10 bases identical to TRBD1. The germline V gene has CDR1 KGHSH and CDR2 LQKENI. The CDR3 has 15 amino acids. The V segment lost 3 bases and the J segment 3 bases; nucleotides outside the gene matches: 2. The CDR3 here is CASSPDRGTNQPQHF. The CDR3 nucleotides are TGTGCCAGCTCACCGGACAGGGGGACCAATCAGCCCCAGCATTTT.

V is TRBV2 and J is TRBJ2-7; the D is unclear. Trimming stripped 0 bases from V and 7 bases from J, with 13 bases between. Germline assignment: CDR1 SNHLY and CDR2 FYNNEI. The CDR3 extends over 14 amino acids. The CDR3 here is CASSEASARREQYF. The CDR3 nucleotides read TGTGCCAGCAGTGAAGCTTCAGCCCGTAGGGAGCAGTACTTC.

This clonotype was recorded at least ten times. The V call is TRBV7-9, the J call TRBJ1-1; D unresolved. CDR3 length equals 15 residues. V lost 5 bases, J lost 0 bases, and 13 bases lay in between. Germline assignment: CDR1 SEHNR and CDR2 FQNEAQ (reference sequence). CDR3 residues: CASSLPILMNTEAFF. Here the CDR3 DNA reads TGTGCCAGCAGCCTCCCAATATTAATGAACACTGAAGCTTTCTTT.

A note on this clonotype: Because the CDR3's place on the DNA is in doubt, the DNA is left out and the CDR3 is given as listed by TCRdb. CDR3 sequence: CATSRPQVAGGAFF. The gene calls are TRBV15 and TRBJ2-1; the table's D call TRBD1 went unverified against the DNA. Germline loops: CDR1 LNHNV, CDR2 YYDKDF (reference sequence). The CDR3 region is 14 residues in length, termini included.

V and J are TRBV18 and TRBJ2-3, with TRBD2 matching over 14 bases. The germline CDR1 and CDR2 sequences are KGHSH and LQKENI. This CDR3 is built from 15 residues. Trimming took 3 bases from V and 6 from J; bases not matched to a gene: 2. The CDR3 sequence is CASSPGLAGGDTQYF. The CDR3 DNA reads TGTGCCAGCTCACCCGGACTAGCGGGAGGTGATACGCAGTATTTT.

This clonotype was observed many times. V is TRBV6-5 and J is TRBJ2-1; 10 bases match TRBD1. CDR3 length equals 15 residues. CDR1 MNHEY and CDR2 SVGAGI come from the germline V gene. V gave up 5 bases and J gave up 5 bases; unmatched junction bases: 6. CDR3 region: CASSRDRGTHNEQFF. In DNA form, the CDR3 reads TGTGCCAGCAGTAGGGACAGGGGTACGCACAATGAGCAGTTCTTC.

In its sample, this clonotype was seen a few times. The chain uses TRBV7-8 and TRBJ2-7; D gene unclear. V was shortened by 8 bases and J by 1 base, with 9 bases between the two germline ends. Germline lookup yields CDR1 SGHVS and CDR2 FQNEAQ. The CDR3 is made up of 12 amino acids. The CDR3 sequence: CASSPPSYEQYF. In DNA form, the CDR3 reads TGTGCCAGCTCCCCTCCTTCCTACGAGCAGTACTTC.

This clonotype was counted many times. The V gene is TRBV7-9, the J gene TRBJ2-3, with TRBD2 matching over 7 bases. The trim removed 5 bases at V and 0 bases at J, leaving 5 bases unmatched. This CDR3 has 15 amino acids. The germline CDR1 and CDR2 sequences are SEHNR and FQNEAQ (reference sequence). CDR3 sequence reads: CASSRLAQSTDTQYF. DNA for the CDR3: TGTGCCAGCAGCCGACTAGCTCAAAGCACAGATACGCAGTATTTT. Supplemented by reference TRBV7-9 and TRBJ2-3, the full variable domain reads DTGVSQNPRHKITKRGQNVTFRCDPISEHNRLYWYRQTLGQGPEFLTYFQNEAQLEKSRLLSDRFSAERPKGSFSTLEIQRTEQGDSAMYLCASSRLAQSTDTQYFGPGTRLTVL.

This clonotype was seen many times. The CDR3 does not end in the conserved phenylalanine or tryptophan, so this is likely a read error. This chain connects TRBV5-5 to TRBJ2-7; 7 nucleotides agree with TRBD2. V trimming: 4 bases; J trimming: 5 bases; junction bases outside the gene matches: 9. Germline V CDR1 and CDR2: SGHKS, YYEKEE (reference sequence). The CDR3 extends over 14 amino acids. The CDR3 region has the DNA TGTGCCAGCAGCCGAACCGGGGGGTCGCACGAGCAGTACCTC. As protein: CASSRTGGSHEQYL.

This clonotype was counted many times. The chain employs TRBV5-5 and TRBJ2-5; D possibly uses TRBD1 or TRBD2 (5 bases each). Germline CDR1 reads SGHKS; CDR2 reads YYEKEE (reference sequence). Trimming removed 6 bases at V and 1 base at J, with 13 bases between. The CDR3 contains 14 residues. The CDR3 region is CASTPGSSQETQYF. The CDR3 nucleotides read TGTGCCAGCACACCAGGGAGTTCCCAAGAGACCCAGTACTTC.

This chain uses TRBV10-2 with TRBJ1-4; D is ambiguous. The V end lost 0 bases, the J end lost 8 bases, and 10 bases lay between the germline ends. This CDR3 region has 14 residues. CDR1 is WSHSY and CDR2 is SAAADI in the germline V gene. CDR3 amino acids: CASSESREMEKLFF. The CDR3 nucleotides read TGCGCCAGCAGTGAGTCCCGGGAAATGGAAAAACTGTTTTTT.

This clonotype was recorded many times. This chain connects TRBV7-9 to TRBJ2-7, with 7 bases lining up with TRBD1. J gave up 3 bases and V 2 bases, and 4 bases lay outside the gene matches. Germline loops: CDR1 SEHNR, CDR2 FQNEAQ (reference sequence). There are 14 residues in the CDR3. CDR3 DNA: TGTGCCAGCAGCTTAACAGGGGTGAACTACGAGCAGTACTTC. Its protein product is CASSLTGVNYEQYF.

The J gene is TRBJ1-1, the V gene TRBV5-1; no reliable D call. Germline CDR1 reads SGHRS; CDR2 reads YFSETQ. V shed 0 bases and J shed 0 bases, with 12 bases lying between them. The CDR3 totals 16 residues. CDR3 in DNA: TGCGCCAGCAGCTTGGATCCCGGGGTCATGAACACTGAAGCTTTCTTT. This gives the protein CASSLDPGVMNTEAFF.

With respect to this clonotype: It is likely a read error, because the conserved phenylalanine at the end of the CDR3 is missing. This rearrangement joins TRBV20-1 to TRBJ1-1, with D unresolved. Trimming took off 6 bases at V and 6 bases at J, with 2 bases between the two ends. CDR1 and CDR2 (germline): DFQATT, SNEGSKA (reference sequence). This CDR3 is built from 8 residues. The CDR3 nucleotides read TGCAGTGCATCTGAAGCTTTCCTT. As protein: CSASEAFL.

This clonotype was observed a single time. The chain joins TRBV10-3 to TRBJ2-1, with 8 bases lining up with TRBD2. J was trimmed by 4 bases and V by 6 bases; bases with no gene match: 11. Germline CDR1 and CDR2: ENHRY and SYGVKD. The CDR3 totals 16 residues. The CDR3: CAISFSGIVVYNEQFF. The CDR3 region has the DNA TGTGCCATCAGCTTTAGCGGGATTGTAGTTTACAATGAGCAGTTCTTC.

The CDR3 spells CASLDRGREAFF. In nucleotides, the CDR3 is TGTGCCAGCTTGGACAGGGGCAGGGAGGCTTTCTTT. J is TRBJ1-1 and V is TRBV25-1; 9 bases line up with TRBD1. The CDR3 covers 12 residues. CDR1 is MGHDK, CDR2 SYGVNS, per germline. J gave up 11 bases and V 8 bases, and 9 bases lay outside the gene matches.

The chain recombines TRBV11-2 with TRBJ1-2, with D perhaps matching TRBD1 (6 bases). The V gene lost 0 bases and the J gene lost 4 bases, with 12 bases spanning the gap. Germline CDR1 SGHAT, CDR2 FQNNGV. The CDR3 totals 15 residues. CDR3 amino acids: CASSLDPGVGYGYTF. Written as DNA, the CDR3 is TGTGCCAGCAGCTTAGATCCAGGGGTAGGCTATGGCTACACCTTC.

Ten or more counts support this clonotype. In DNA, the CDR3 is TGTGCCAGTAGTTTATCGAGGGGGCGCCATCAGCCCCAGCATTTT. Translation gives CASSLSRGRHQPQHF. This rearrangement joins TRBV19 to TRBJ1-5, with 7 bases fitting TRBD1. V trimming: 5 bases; J trimming: 5 bases; junction bases outside the gene matches: 9. CDR3 size: 15 residues. Germline V lookup: CDR1 LNHDA, CDR2 SQIVND (reference sequence).

This chain links TRBV7-9 with TRBJ1-2, with D perhaps matching TRBD1 (5 bases). Trimming shortened V by 5 bases and J by 5 bases, and 12 bases separated the two germline ends. CDR1 and CDR2 from the germline V gene are SEHNR and FQNEAQ (reference sequence). This CDR3 has 13 residues. Here the CDR3 DNA reads TGTGCCAGCAGCGGGGGATTACAGTATGGCTACACCTTC. Translation: CASSGGLQYGYTF.